The 25 T cell receptor beta chains below all came from one sample that was sequenced in a study of shared clonotypes between healthy human individuals. Assay: immunoSEQ multiplex PCR; the TCRdb copy retains only in-frame clones and omits some. The sample shows some 2,400,000 clones, around 95% of them seen only once. The source material was naive CD4+ T cells sorted from blood. As to subset: CD45RA+ positively selected. These receptors came from a man between 18 and 29 years old in good health.

The chain is built from TRBV18 and TRBJ1-4; 8 positions match TRBD1. CDR3 length: 19 amino acids. V lost 3 bases to trimming and J lost 2 bases; unmatched junction nucleotides: 14. Looked up from germline, CDR1 is KGHSH and CDR2 is LQKENI. DNA for the CDR3: TGTGCCAGCTCACCTCGTCCCGGGACAGGTTGGAATACTAATGAAAAACTGTTTTTT. Translation: CASSPRPGTGWNTNEKLFF.

The chain's CDR3 is CASSPSLFTGELFF. The CDR3 coding sequence is TGTGCCAGCAGCCCTAGCTTGTTCACCGGGGAGCTGTTTTTT. V gene TRBV5-4 combines with J gene TRBJ2-2, with D possibly being TRBD2 (5 bases). The V end was cut by 4 bases, the J end by 4 bases, with 11 bases between. Germline V gives CDR1 SGHNT, CDR2 YYREEE (reference sequence). This CDR3 has 14 amino acids.

This clone was observed a single time. V gene TRBV9 combines with J gene TRBJ2-5, with D uncertain. CDR1 is SGDLS, CDR2 YYNGEE, per germline. CDR3 length equals 15 residues. Trimming pared 0 bases from V and 5 bases from J, leaving 14 bases between. The CDR3 region is CASSVGGRVRETQYF. For the CDR3, the DNA is TGTGCCAGCAGCGTAGGAGGCCGCGTGAGGGAGACCCAGTACTTC.

The chain recombines TRBV2 with TRBJ1-3; D possibly corresponds to TRBD1 (5 bases). The CDR3 has 13 residues. Germline values: CDR1 SNHLY, CDR2 FYNNEI. With 5 bases removed from V and 2 bases from J, the gap between germline ends came to 7 bases. CDR3 loop: CASSRGAGNTIYF. CDR3 nucleotide sequence: TGTGCCAGCAGTCGGGGGGCTGGAAACACCATATATTTT. The variable domain in full, with the rest retrieved from reference TRBV2 and TRBJ1-3, is EPEVTQTPSHQVTQMGQEVILRCVPISNHLYFYWYRQILGQKVEFLVSFYNNEISEKSEIFDDQFSVERPDGSNFTLKIRSTKLEDSAMYFCASSRGAGNTIYFGEGSWLTVV.

The genes are TRBV19 and TRBJ1-5; D is perhaps TRBD1 (6 bases). This CDR3 has 16 residues. Germline V gene data show CDR1 as LNHDA and CDR2 as SQIVND (reference sequence). V lost 5 bases and J lost 4, with 18 bases in between. The CDR3 protein is CASSPGGQAGNQPQHF. DNA for the CDR3: TGTGCCAGTAGTCCGGGGGGACAAGCGGGAAATCAGCCCCAGCATTTT.

This clone appeared a single time. This chain links TRBV5-1 with TRBJ2-3; the match to TRBD1 covers 8 bases. This CDR3 contains 14 residues. Trimming at V came to 5 bases and at J to 6 bases, leaving 8 bases not matched to a gene. Germline CDR1 reads SGHRS; CDR2 reads YFSETQ. The CDR3 nucleotides are TGCGCCAGCAGTGGGCAGGGGGCTGGCGATACGCAGTATTTT. Translation: CASSGQGAGDTQYF. Full variable domain (missing parts from reference TRBV5-1 and TRBJ2-3): KAGVTQTPRYLIKTRGQQVTLSCSPISGHRSVSWYQQTPGQGLQFLFEYFSETQRNKGNFPGRFSGRQFSNSRSEMNVSTLELGDSALYLCASSGQGAGDTQYFGPGTRLTVL.

With regard to this clone: Other nucleotide sequences in the sample specify the same CDR3. The CDR3 here is CASSRDGYEQYF. The CDR3 DNA is TGTGCCAGCAGCAGGGACGGCTACGAGCAGTACTTC. J is TRBJ2-7 and V is TRBV5-4; D tentatively fits TRBD1 or TRBD2 (5 bases each). Germline CDR1 and CDR2: SGHNT and YYREEE (reference sequence). Deletions cut 4 bases from V and 3 bases from J, with 8 bases between. There are 12 residues in the CDR3.

This chain connects TRBV5-1 to TRBJ2-7, with D hard to call. Trimming pared 5 bases from V and 4 bases from J, leaving 16 bases between. CDR3 length: 14 amino acids. The V gene's germline CDR1 is SGHRS and CDR2 YFSETQ. CDR3 region: CASSPPRFPYEQYF. The CDR3 nucleotides read TGCGCCAGCAGTCCGCCGCGCTTCCCGTACGAGCAGTACTTC.

Concerning this clone: In the same sample, other DNA sequences code for this CDR3. Here the CDR3 DNA reads TGTGCCAGCAGTGCCCACTACGAGCAGTACTTC. Its protein is CASSAHYEQYF. The rearrangement links TRBV2 to TRBJ2-7, with no clear D. Germline V gives CDR1 SNHLY, CDR2 FYNNEI. Trimming took off 4 bases at V and 3 bases at J, with 4 bases between the two ends. This CDR3 spans 11 amino acids.

The chain is built from TRBV4-3 and TRBJ1-1, with no clear D. The CDR3 extends over 13 amino acids. The germline V gene encodes CDR1 LGHNA and CDR2 YSLEER. V lost 1 base and J 4 bases, leaving 7 bases between the germline ends. The CDR3 is CASSQVSSTEAFF. For the CDR3, the DNA is TGCGCCAGCAGCCAAGTGTCCAGCACTGAAGCTTTCTTT.

Comment on this clone: Distinct nucleotide sequences in the sample also encode this CDR3. J is TRBJ1-5 and V is TRBV6-1, with D perhaps TRBD1 (5 bases). The CDR3 totals 14 residues. The V end lost 4 bases, the J end lost 0 bases, and 7 bases lay between the germline ends. CDR1 and CDR2 (germline): MNHNS, SASEGT. In nucleotides, the CDR3 is TGTGCCAGCAGTGGGGGCTATAGCAATCAGCCCCAGCATTTT. Translation: CASSGGYSNQPQHF.

The chain employs TRBV5-1 and TRBJ2-4, with TRBD2 matching over 12 bases. The CDR3 spans 14 residues. V gave up 7 bases and J gave up 5 bases; unmatched junction bases: 4. CDR1 is SGHRS and CDR2 is YFSETQ in the germline V gene. DNA of the CDR3: TGCGCCAGCTCTAGCGGGGGGGCTCAAAACATTCAGTACTTC. The encoded protein is CASSSGGAQNIQYF.

CDR3 bases: TGCAGCGTTGTCCACTCGAAGGCCCCTAACTATGGCTACACCTTC. It yields the protein CSVVHSKAPNYGYTF. The chain has TRBV29-1 and TRBJ1-2; no clear D. Germline values: CDR1 SQVTM, CDR2 ANQGSEA. With 4 bases removed from V and 0 bases from J, the gap between germline ends came to 15 bases. This CDR3 region has 15 residues.

On this clone: Other DNA sequences in this specimen translate into the identical CDR3. The CDR3 DNA reads as TGTGCCAGCAGCTTAAGCGGCTACGAGCAGTACTTC. This codes for CASSLSGYEQYF. The V call is TRBV7-2, the J call TRBJ2-7; a possible D gene is TRBD2 (5 bases). The CDR3 spans 12 residues. CDR1 is SGHTA and CDR2 is FQGNSA in the germline V gene. With 2 bases removed from V and 3 bases from J, the gap between germline ends came to 5 bases.

The chain has TRBV2 and TRBJ1-1; possibly TRBD1 for D (6 bases). Germline CDR1 SNHLY, CDR2 FYNNEI. The CDR3 loop spans 14 amino acids. V lost 4 bases, J lost 5 bases, and 14 bases lay in between. This CDR3 is CASSADYRVTEAFF. The DNA for the CDR3 is TGTGCCAGCAGTGCCGACTACAGGGTTACTGAAGCTTTCTTT. Full variable domain (rest looked up from reference TRBV2 and TRBJ1-1): EPEVTQTPSHQVTQMGQEVILRCVPISNHLYFYWYRQILGQKVEFLVSFYNNEISEKSEIFDDQFSVERPDGSNFTLKIRSTKLEDSAMYFCASSADYRVTEAFFGQGTRLTVV.

The chain carries TRBV30 and TRBJ1-2, with 8 bases that match TRBD1. Germline trimming cut 5 bases from V and 2 bases from J; bases unmatched to any gene: 7. Germline CDR1 GTSNPN, CDR2 SVGIG (reference sequence). CDR3 size: 14 residues. The CDR3 region is CAWGQGTFNYGYTF. The CDR3 DNA follows: TGTGCCTGGGGACAGGGAACTTTCAACTATGGCTACACCTTC.

As to this clone: Other DNA sequences of this sample code for an identical CDR3. V gene TRBV6-4 combines with J gene TRBJ1-6, with D hard to call. Germline CDR1 is MRHNA and CDR2 is SNTAGT. Trimming pared 2 bases from V and 4 bases from J, leaving 6 bases between. This CDR3 contains 14 residues. DNA of the CDR3: TGTGCCAGCAGTGACGGCACTTATAATTCACCCCTCCACTTT. It codes for CASSDGTYNSPLHF.

This clone was seen once. The chain couples TRBV18 to TRBJ1-1, with a possible D match to TRBD1 (6 bases). Germline V gene lookup returns CDR1 KGHSH and CDR2 LQKENI. The CDR3 is 13 amino acids. The ends were cut back, 8 bases at V and 0 bases at J, with 10 bases in the middle. The CDR3: CASPQGLNTEAFF. The CDR3 region has the DNA TGTGCCAGCCCGCAGGGGTTGAACACTGAAGCTTTCTTT. Based on the CDR3 plus reference TRBV18 and TRBJ1-1, the full variable domain is NAGVMQNPRHLVRRRGQEARLRCSPMKGHSHVYWYRQLPEEGLKFMVYLQKENIIDESGMPKERFSAEFPKEGPSILRIQQVVRGDSAAYFCASPQGLNTEAFFGQGTRLTVV.

This chain links TRBV11-2 with TRBJ1-6, with D perhaps TRBD1 (5 bases). V lost 5 bases and J lost 2, with 13 bases in between. Germline loops: CDR1 SGHAT, CDR2 FQNNGV. The CDR3 has 16 amino acids. The CDR3 loop is CASSLGVSAYNSPLHF. In DNA, the CDR3 is TGTGCCAGCAGCCTAGGGGTTAGCGCCTATAATTCACCCCTCCACTTT.

With respect to this clone: The sample has other DNA sequences that encode this CDR3 too. The chain carries TRBV11-3 and TRBJ2-1; the D is unclear. V was trimmed by 5 bases and J by 1 base, leaving 6 bases between them. Per the germline V gene, CDR1 is SGHNT and CDR2 is YENEEA. The CDR3 runs 13 residues. The CDR3 coding sequence is TGTGCCAGCAGCCTAGGGTCCTACAATGAGCAGTTCTTC. It translates to CASSLGSYNEQFF.

Notes on this clone: Other DNA sequences within the sample encode an identical CDR3. V is TRBV29-1 and J is TRBJ1-2; perhaps TRBD1 as D (5 bases). Trimming cost V 5 bases and J 1 base, with 8 bases left between them. The germline V gene has CDR1 SQVTM and CDR2 ANQGSEA. This CDR3 is 12 amino acids long. The CDR3: CSVRQSNYGYTF. Written as DNA, the CDR3 is TGCAGCGTTCGACAGAGTAACTATGGCTACACCTTC.

The chain has TRBV7-2 and TRBJ1-5; a weak D match, TRBD1 (5 bases). The CDR3 has 15 residues. Trimming took 5 bases from V and 6 from J, leaving 17 bases between them. Germline assignment: CDR1 SGHTA and CDR2 FQGNSA. The CDR3 coding sequence is TGTGCCAGCAGCCCCTTCCAGGGCAATAGTCAGCCCCAGCATTTT. This sequence encodes CASSPFQGNSQPQHF.

A remark on this clone: The identical CDR3 is also encoded by other nucleotide sequences in the sample. This chain links TRBV18 with TRBJ1-1; D is unresolved. V lost 3 bases and J 2 bases, leaving 7 bases between the germline ends. The CDR3 is 13 residues long. In germline, CDR1 is KGHSH, CDR2 LQKENI. This chain's CDR3 is CASSPNRNTEAFF. As DNA, the CDR3 is TGTGCCAGCTCACCGAACAGAAACACTGAAGCTTTCTTT.

The chain uses TRBV2 and TRBJ2-3; tentative D call: TRBD2 (6 bases). Trimming took off 6 bases at V and 4 bases at J, with 14 bases between the two ends. The CDR3 contains 14 residues. Germline lookup yields CDR1 SNHLY and CDR2 FYNNEI. CDR3 sequence reads: CASSVTGGADTQYF. In nucleotides, the CDR3 is TGTGCCAGCAGCGTAACCGGGGGTGCAGATACGCAGTATTTT. Combining the CDR3 with reference TRBV2 and TRBJ2-3 gives the whole variable domain EPEVTQTPSHQVTQMGQEVILRCVPISNHLYFYWYRQILGQKVEFLVSFYNNEISEKSEIFDDQFSVERPDGSNFTLKIRSTKLEDSAMYFCASSVTGGADTQYFGPGTRLTVL.

This chain links TRBV7-9 with TRBJ1-1; maybe TRBD1 (6 bases). V was cut by 3 bases and J by 10 bases, with 15 bases left in between. CDR3 length: 13 residues. Germline CDR1 reads SEHNR; CDR2 reads FQNEAQ (reference sequence). CDR3 protein: CASSFMPQGPAFF. CDR3 DNA sequence: TGTGCCAGCAGCTTTATGCCCCAGGGGCCAGCTTTCTTT.